These 29 T cell receptor beta chains were all obtained from the same sample, sequenced in a study of regulatory T cells in long-lasting Graves disease. As to time point: persistent/refractory GD, antithyroid drugs over 5 years with positive TRAb. Preparation of the TCR library used RNA extracted from PBMCs. Libraries of TCR beta came from iRepertoire HTBI primers plus Arm-PCR of CDR3 regions. TCRdb independently ran MiXCR on the multiplex PCR reads; one entry per CDR3 protein. The table has more than 350,000 distinct CDR3 sequences, around a fifth seen once. The sample in question was peripheral blood mononuclear cells (PBMCs), obtained when the disease was refractory, from a patient treated with antithyroid drugs. All receptors derive from a female donor with Graves disease.

This rearrangement joins TRBV6-5 to TRBJ1-6, with 7 bases that match TRBD1. This CDR3 is built from 15 residues. Per germline, CDR1 MNHEY and CDR2 SVGAGI. The junction had 3 bases not matched to a gene; V was cut back by 0 bases and J by 7 bases. CDR3 loop: CASSYSGTENSPLHF. CDR3 sequence (DNA): TGTGCCAGCAGTTACTCGGGGACAGAGAATTCACCCCTCCACTTT.

In this sample, this clonotype turned up many times. The chain carries TRBV12-3 or TRBV12-4 and TRBJ2-7, with 10 bases identical to TRBD2. V lost 3 bases and J lost 5; bases outside the gene matches: 4. The CDR3 is made up of 14 amino acids. The CDR3 DNA reads TGTGCCAGCAGTTTCAGCGGGAGGGCCGACGAGCAGTACTTC. Amino acid sequence: CASSFSGRADEQYF.

This clonotype came up a few times. The junction departs from germline at one end; a sequencing error may be responsible. The chain joins TRBV3-1 to TRBJ1-1; D is possibly TRBD1 (5 bases). Germline V gene lookup returns CDR1 LGHDT and CDR2 YNNKEL (reference sequence). The CDR3 covers 14 residues. In DNA form, the CDR3 reads TGTGCCAGCGGCCAAGTTCAGGGAGACACTGAAGCTTTCTTT. Residues: CASGQVQGDTEAFF. Looking up the rest from reference TRBV3-1 and TRBJ1-1 gives the full variable domain: DTAVSQTPKYLVTQMGNDKSIKCEQNLGHDTMYWYKQDSKKFLKIMFSYNNKELIINETVPNRFSPKSPDKAHLNLHINSLELGDSAVYFCASGQVQGDTEAFFGQGTRLTVV.

The chain joins TRBV2 to TRBJ1-1; D remains ambiguous. Germline V gene sequence: CDR1 SNHLY, CDR2 FYNNEI. V shed 1 base and J shed 2 bases, with 11 bases lying between them. The CDR3 length is 15 residues. The CDR3 DNA reads TGTGCCAGCAGTGAAGGGGTTAGTCGAAACACTGAAGCTTTCTTT. Its protein product is CASSEGVSRNTEAFF.

Many counts were recorded for this clonotype. The rearrangement joins TRBV29-1 to TRBJ2-7, with D perhaps being TRBD1 or TRBD2 (5 bases each). Trimming stripped 6 bases from V and 5 bases from J, with 17 bases between. CDR3 length: 13 amino acids. Germline CDR1 SQVTM, CDR2 ANQGSEA. The CDR3 nucleotides read TGCAGCGTCGCCGGGACGACGGTCGACGAGCAGTACTTC. This translates into CSVAGTTVDEQYF.

The rearrangement joins TRBV7-9 to TRBJ1-2, with D uncertain. This CDR3 is built from 12 residues. Germline V gives CDR1 SEHNR, CDR2 FQNEAQ (reference sequence). The V end was cut by 7 bases, the J end by 7 bases, with 13 bases between. In DNA form, the CDR3 reads TGTGCCAGCACCCTTAGTGTGGGTGGCTACACCTTC. Translation gives CASTLSVGGYTF.

This clonotype was recorded at least ten times. The chain has TRBV6-5 and TRBJ2-5; no reliable D call. The CDR3 is 12 residues long. Looked up from germline, CDR1 is MNHEY and CDR2 is SVGAGI. V gave up 0 bases and J gave up 5 bases, with 4 bases separating them. The CDR3: CASSYSPETQYF. The CDR3 DNA follows: TGTGCCAGCAGTTACTCGCCCGAGACCCAGTACTTC.

As for this clonotype: One base away lies a much larger clone, so this may be a sequencing read error. In this CDR3 the conserved last residue, phenylalanine or tryptophan, is missing, so a read error is likely. The V gene is TRBV6-1, the J gene TRBJ2-4; D is perhaps TRBD1 or TRBD2 (5 bases each). Trimming took off 8 bases at V and 0 bases at J, with 20 bases between the two ends. Germline-derived CDR1 and CDR2 are MNHNS and SASEGT. The CDR3 spans 17 residues. This CDR3 is CASAPLGGSIAKNIQYL. The DNA of the CDR3 is TGTGCCAGCGCTCCTCTTGGGGGAAGTATAGCCAAAAACATTCAGTACCTC.

V gene TRBV12-3 or TRBV12-4 combines with J gene TRBJ2-7; 9 bases are a match to TRBD1. Trimming took 8 bases from V and 3 from J; bases not matched to a gene: 8. This CDR3 is 14 amino acids long. Here the CDR3 DNA reads TGTGCCAGCGGACCGGGACAGGGTGTCTACGAGCAGTACTTC. It codes for CASGPGQGVYEQYF.

There are many counts of this clonotype. The chain has TRBV28 and TRBJ2-7; TRBD1 aligns across 7 bases. The CDR3 loop spans 15 amino acids. From germline, CDR1 is MDHEN and CDR2 SYDVKM. The trim removed 7 bases at V and 2 bases at J, leaving 11 bases unmatched. The CDR3 loop is CASKSTGAGTYEQYF. The CDR3 coding sequence is TGTGCCAGCAAATCTACAGGGGCCGGAACCTACGAGCAGTACTTC.

This clonotype was recorded at least ten times. The gene calls are TRBV2 and TRBJ2-7; D is perhaps TRBD2 (6 bases). This CDR3 spans 14 amino acids. Trimming pared 6 bases from V and 3 bases from J, leaving 15 bases between. In germline, CDR1 is SNHLY, CDR2 FYNNEI. The CDR3 DNA is TGTGCCAGCAGCTTGGGGGACTCACGCTACGAGCAGTACTTC. It translates to CASSLGDSRYEQYF.

Many counts were recorded for this clonotype. The CDR3 loop reads CASSKGVPETQYF. The CDR3, as DNA: TGTGCCAGCAGTAAGGGGGTTCCAGAGACCCAGTACTTC. The rearrangement links TRBV2 to TRBJ2-5; TRBD1 might be the D (6 bases). CDR1 and CDR2 from the germline V gene are SNHLY and FYNNEI. Trimming removed 5 bases from V and 4 bases from J, with 11 bases in between. The CDR3 sequence is 13 residues long. Full variable domain (rest looked up from reference TRBV2 and TRBJ2-5): EPEVTQTPSHQVTQMGQEVILRCVPISNHLYFYWYRQILGQKVEFLVSFYNNEISEKSEIFDDQFSVERPDGSNFTLKIRSTKLEDSAMYFCASSKGVPETQYFGPGTRLLVL.

This clonotype was observed a few times. The rearrangement uses TRBV19 and TRBJ2-5; 10 positions agree with TRBD1. Losses at the gene ends were 5 bases for V and 3 bases for J; bases not matched to a gene: 3. In germline, CDR1 is LNHDA, CDR2 SQIVND (reference sequence). This CDR3 contains 14 residues. The CDR3 protein is CASSWTGGKETQYF. The CDR3 coding sequence is TGTGCCAGTAGTTGGACAGGGGGTAAAGAGACCCAGTACTTC.

The chain is built from TRBV19 and TRBJ2-3; D gene uncertain. The CDR3 spans 15 residues. Germline loops: CDR1 LNHDA, CDR2 SQIVND (reference sequence). Trimming removed 3 bases at V and 2 bases at J, with 12 bases between. Here the CDR3 reads CASSILLPDTDTQYF. In DNA form, the CDR3 reads TGTGCCAGTAGTATTCTTTTACCAGACACAGATACGCAGTATTTT.

The chain employs TRBV6-1 and TRBJ2-7; D may be TRBD2 (5 bases). Germline V gives CDR1 MNHNS, CDR2 SASEGT. Deletions cut 0 bases from V and 5 bases from J, with 5 bases between. The CDR3 covers 12 residues. The CDR3, as DNA: TGTGCCAGCAGTGAAGCGGGAGACGAGCAGTACTTC. It specifies CASSEAGDEQYF.

This chain uses TRBV27 with TRBJ2-2, with D unresolved. The V end was cut by 5 bases, the J end by 7 bases, with 11 bases between. The CDR3 loop spans 13 amino acids. Germline V lookup: CDR1 MNHEY, CDR2 SMNVEV (reference sequence). CDR3: CASSATIGGELFF. The CDR3 DNA reads as TGTGCCAGCAGTGCTACTATAGGCGGGGAGCTGTTTTTT.

The chain employs TRBV7-9 and TRBJ2-2, with unresolved D. Trimming cost V 0 bases and J 13 bases, with 12 bases left between them. The CDR3 is 13 amino acids. The germline CDR1 and CDR2 sequences are SEHNR and FQNEAQ (reference sequence). CDR3 nucleotides: TGTGCCAGCAGCTTAGCGATTGGTCGAGCGCTGTTTTTT. The encoded protein is CASSLAIGRALFF.

This clonotype was counted ten times or more. The chain recombines TRBV6-5 with TRBJ2-5; D remains ambiguous. The CDR3 extends over 14 amino acids. In germline, CDR1 is MNHEY, CDR2 SVGAGI. The germline V and J ends were trimmed by 0 bases and 5 bases, with 10 bases remaining between them. CDR3 in DNA: TGTGCCAGCAGTTACTCGATGGTTTCCGAGACCCAGTACTTC. Its translation: CASSYSMVSETQYF.

The chain uses TRBV7-9 and TRBJ1-2, with D maybe TRBD1 (6 bases). Germline lookup yields CDR1 SEHNR and CDR2 FQNEAQ (reference sequence). Between the trimmed V and J ends, which lost 4 bases and 7 bases, there was a span of 16 bases. The CDR3 runs to 14 residues. CDR3 region: CASSSDTGMGGYTF. CDR3 sequence (DNA): TGTGCCAGCAGCTCTGATACAGGGATGGGTGGCTACACCTTC.

This clonotype was seen more than once but under ten times. The chain combines TRBV5-6 with TRBJ2-2; a possible D gene is TRBD2 (5 bases). The CDR3 runs 14 residues. CDR1 is SGHDT, CDR2 YYEEEE, per germline. The ends were cut back, 4 bases at V and 6 bases at J, with 13 bases in the middle. CDR3 residues: CASSTDQEAGELFF. The CDR3 DNA is TGTGCCAGCAGCACGGACCAGGAGGCCGGGGAGCTGTTTTTT.

There are a few counts of this clonotype. The chain employs TRBV7-9 and TRBJ2-3; D is ambiguous. Germline V CDR1 and CDR2: SEHNR, FQNEAQ (reference sequence). V was trimmed by 2 bases and J by 4 bases, leaving 10 bases between them. CDR3 size: 14 residues. CDR3 DNA: TGTGCCAGCAGCTTATTGCAGCAGGCAGATACGCAGTATTTT. Amino acids: CASSLLQQADTQYF.

This chain uses TRBV28 with TRBJ2-3; D uncertain. CDR1 and CDR2 (germline): MDHEN, SYDVKM. Deletions cut 8 bases from V and 0 bases from J, with 6 bases between. The CDR3 contains 12 residues. CDR3 nucleotide sequence: TGTGCCAGCGGGCGGAGCACAGATACGCAGTATTTT. Encoded protein: CASGRSTDTQYF.

This clonotype was seen many times. The J gene is TRBJ2-5, the V gene TRBV7-2, with D possibly matching TRBD1 (5 bases). The CDR3 loop spans 13 amino acids. The germline gives CDR1 SGHTA, CDR2 FQGNSA. The V and J ends lost 7 bases and 2 bases respectively, with 11 bases between them. CDR3 region: CASTYDRQETQYF. Here the CDR3 DNA reads TGTGCCAGCACCTATGACAGACAAGAGACCCAGTACTTC.

There are many counts of this clonotype. The chain recombines TRBV7-2 with TRBJ1-1, with D possibly matching TRBD1 (6 bases). Trimming stripped 1 base from V and 1 base from J, with 13 bases between. The CDR3 totals 16 residues. The V gene's germline CDR1 is SGHTA and CDR2 FQGNSA. The chain's CDR3 is CASSLVGQVPNTEAFF. The CDR3 region has the DNA TGTGCCAGCAGCTTAGTGGGACAAGTCCCGAACACTGAAGCTTTCTTT.

This clonotype was seen ten or more times. The rearrangement links TRBV12-3 or TRBV12-4 to TRBJ1-1; no clear D. The ends were cut back, 5 bases at V and 4 bases at J, with 17 bases in the middle. The CDR3 is 15 residues long. CDR3 protein: CASSTEQRAITEAFF. The CDR3 coding sequence is TGTGCCAGCAGTACCGAACAGAGGGCGATCACTGAAGCTTTCTTT.

Note on this clonotype: At one end, the junction sequence differs from germline, possibly due to a read error. The V and J genes are TRBV6-1 and TRBJ2-5; D unresolved. The CDR3 runs to 10 residues. Germline assignment: CDR1 MNHNS and CDR2 SASEGT. The CDR3 bases are TGTGCCAGCAGTGAAGGAGTCGCCGTCTTC. Translating gives CASSEGVAVF.

There are many counts of this clonotype. The rearrangement links TRBV11-2 to TRBJ2-7; TRBD1 agrees at 7 bases. The V segment lost 5 bases and the J segment 2 bases; nucleotides outside the gene matches: 6. Per the germline V gene, CDR1 is SGHAT and CDR2 is FQNNGV. This CDR3 is built from 14 residues. For the CDR3, the DNA is TGTGCCAGCAGCCCCAAAGGGACAGCCTACGAGCAGTACTTC. It codes for CASSPKGTAYEQYF.

This clonotype appeared many times. The J gene is TRBJ1-1, the V gene TRBV28; D unresolved. The germline V gene has CDR1 MDHEN and CDR2 SYDVKM. Trimming stripped 9 bases from V and 0 bases from J, with 14 bases between. CDR3 size: 14 residues. CDR3: CASKVDTMNTEAFF. CDR3 nucleotide sequence: TGTGCCAGTAAAGTCGACACCATGAACACTGAAGCTTTCTTT.

The CDR3 bases are TGTGCCACCAGTGATTCCGGGACAGAAAAAAACATTCAGTACTTC. This codes for CATSDSGTEKNIQYF. This rearrangement joins TRBV24-1 to TRBJ2-4; 7 nucleotides match TRBD1. This CDR3 is 15 amino acids long. V shed 2 bases, J shed 4 bases, and the junction held 4 bases outside the gene matches. CDR1 is KGHDR and CDR2 is SFDVKD in the germline V gene.